The 26 T cell receptor beta chains below come from one sample, sequenced in a study of blood T cell repertoires in COVID-19. Using immunoSEQ multiplex PCR, the repertoire was profiled, and TCRdb retains in-frame clones only, with some absent. Of about 180,000 clones in the sample, 80% were seen once. What was sequenced was PBMCs or T cells enriched from blood (not recorded which). The receptors originated from a man aged 60-69 years who had been exposed to COVID-19.

The chain uses TRBV6-6 and TRBJ1-1, with a possible D match to TRBD1 (5 bases). CDR1 is MNHNY and CDR2 is SVGAGI in the germline V gene (reference sequence). V was clipped by 6 bases and J by 4 bases, with 15 bases between them. The CDR3 extends over 14 amino acids. The CDR3 nucleotides read TGTGCCAGCAGGTACACAGGTGGAAGCACTGAAGCTTTCTTT. As protein: CASRYTGGSTEAFF.

As to this clone: Other nucleotide sequences from this sample produce the same CDR3. The chain has TRBV27 and TRBJ2-7; D may be TRBD1 (6 bases). The germline V gene encodes CDR1 MNHEY and CDR2 SMNVEV (reference sequence). The CDR3 totals 14 residues. V was shortened by 5 bases and J by 2 bases, with 13 bases between the two germline ends. The CDR3, as DNA: TGTGCCAGCAGTCCAAGCAGGGGCCCCTACGAGCAGTACTTC. Amino acids: CASSPSRGPYEQYF.

This clone has just a few counts. The rearrangement links TRBV24-1 to TRBJ2-3; 12 bases fit TRBD2. Germline CDR1 and CDR2: KGHDR and SFDVKD. Trimming at V came to 4 bases and at J to 5 bases, leaving 9 bases not matched to a gene. CDR3 length: 17 residues. The CDR3 nucleotides are TGTGCCACCAGTGAGCCGGGGACTAGCGGGTTTGGAGATACGCAGTATTTT. Its translation: CATSEPGTSGFGDTQYF.

The rearrangement links TRBV7-9 to TRBJ2-1; 13 nucleotides match TRBD2. Per germline, CDR1 SEHNR and CDR2 FQNEAQ (reference sequence). V lost 1 base and J lost 1; bases outside the gene matches: 7. The CDR3 is 19 residues long. In nucleotides, the CDR3 is TGTGCCAGCAGCTTAGTCGGGACTAGCGGGACGTCGTCCTACAATGAGCAGTTCTTC. Protein product: CASSLVGTSGTSSYNEQFF.

The chain carries TRBV5-1 and TRBJ2-2; 7 bases line up with TRBD1. Unmatched junction bases numbered 10, after V lost 6 bases and J lost 5 bases. The germline CDR1 and CDR2 sequences are SGHRS and YFSETQ. This CDR3 is built from 15 residues. The DNA of the CDR3 is TGCGCCAGCAACCCTACAGGGGATGGGACCGGGGAGCTGTTTTTT. As protein: CASNPTGDGTGELFF.

The rearrangement links TRBV5-6 to TRBJ2-7; TRBD2 matches at 10 bases. Germline V CDR1 and CDR2: SGHDT, YYEEEE. V shed 2 bases and J 2 bases; nucleotides not matched to a gene: 7. The CDR3 loop spans 16 amino acids. The CDR3 loop is CASSLGLAEPTYEQYF. The CDR3 nucleotides are TGTGCCAGCAGCTTAGGACTAGCGGAGCCTACCTACGAGCAGTACTTC.

This rearrangement joins TRBV11-3 to TRBJ1-4; D may be TRBD1 (5 bases). The germline V gene has CDR1 SGHNT and CDR2 YENEEA. V gave up 5 bases and J gave up 8 bases, with 12 bases separating them. The length of the CDR3 is 13 residues. This CDR3 reads CASSDGALEKLFF. The CDR3 DNA is TGTGCCAGCAGCGATGGGGCGTTGGAAAAACTGTTTTTT. Supplemented by reference TRBV11-3 and TRBJ1-4, the full variable domain reads EAGVVQSPRYKIIEKKQPVAFWCNPISGHNTLYWYLQNLGQGPELLIRYENEEAVDDSQLPKDRFSAERLKGVDSTLKIQPAELGDSAVYLCASSDGALEKLFFGSGTQLSVL.

This clone was counted only a few times. The gene calls are TRBV3-1 (or the pseudogene TRBV3-2) and TRBJ2-7, with TRBD2 matching over 9 bases. The CDR3 is made up of 15 amino acids. Germline V gene lookup returns CDR1 LGHDT and CDR2 YNNKEL (reference sequence). V gave up 4 bases and J gave up 2 bases; unmatched junction bases: 6. In nucleotides, the CDR3 is TGTGCCAGCAGCCGAAATAGCGGGAGTGCCTACGAGCAGTACTTC. It encodes CASSRNSGSAYEQYF.

The chain links TRBV19 to TRBJ2-1; TRBD1 matches at 9 bases. CDR3 size: 14 residues. V gave up 8 bases and J gave up 7 bases; unmatched junction bases: 9. Germline CDR1 LNHDA, CDR2 SQIVND (reference sequence). CDR3 in amino acids: CASCRDRVSNEQFF. CDR3 nucleotides: TGTGCCAGTTGCCGGGACAGGGTTTCGAATGAGCAGTTCTTC.

The chain has TRBV6-5 and TRBJ2-3; D possibly corresponds to TRBD1 (6 bases). This CDR3 has 16 residues. Trimming took off 2 bases at V and 0 bases at J, with 12 bases between the two ends. Germline V gives CDR1 MNHEY, CDR2 SVGAGI. The CDR3 loop is CASSYGPGDSTDTQYF. The CDR3 DNA reads TGTGCCAGCAGTTACGGGCCAGGGGATAGCACAGATACGCAGTATTTT.

The chain has TRBV27 and TRBJ2-7; 10 positions match TRBD1. This CDR3 spans 15 amino acids. The germline CDR1 and CDR2 sequences are MNHEY and SMNVEV (reference sequence). Unmatched junction bases numbered 12, after V lost 6 bases and J lost 7 bases. CDR3 region: CASRELGQGPGEQYF. The CDR3 bases are TGTGCCAGCAGGGAACTGGGACAGGGGCCTGGGGAGCAGTACTTC.

The chain has TRBV7-2 and TRBJ2-3; 11 positions match TRBD2. Trimming removed 4 bases from V and 2 bases from J; junction bases left unmatched: 8. This CDR3 is 17 amino acids long. CDR1 is SGHTA and CDR2 is FQGNSA in the germline V gene. For the CDR3, the DNA is TGTGCCAGCAGCTCGACTAGCGGGACCGCGTACACAGATACGCAGTATTTT. Translation: CASSSTSGTAYTDTQYF.

CDR3 region: CASSPQSGLNQPQHF. CDR3 DNA: TGTGCCAGCAGTCCGCAGTCCGGGTTGAATCAGCCCCAGCATTTT. V is TRBV6-5 and J is TRBJ1-5, with no clear D. Germline-derived CDR1 and CDR2 are MNHEY and SVGAGI. This CDR3 is built from 15 residues. V lost 5 bases, J lost 4 bases, and 15 bases lay in between.

V gene TRBV19 combines with J gene TRBJ1-1; TRBD1 aligns across 8 bases. V lost 4 bases to trimming and J lost 3 bases; unmatched junction nucleotides: 13. Germline CDR1 reads LNHDA; CDR2 reads SQIVND (reference sequence). The CDR3 contains 17 residues. CDR3 region: CASSTTGTGGGYTEAFF. As DNA, the CDR3 is TGTGCCAGTAGTACTACCGGGACAGGAGGGGGGTACACTGAAGCTTTCTTT.

The rearrangement uses TRBV15 and TRBJ2-3; D is unresolved. CDR1 is LNHNV and CDR2 is YYDKDF in the germline V gene (reference sequence). The CDR3 spans 13 residues. Deletions cut 3 bases from V and 5 bases from J, with 9 bases between. Written as DNA, the CDR3 is TGTGCCACCAGCAGGGCCGCTGTAGATACGCAGTATTTT. As protein: CATSRAAVDTQYF.

The gene calls are TRBV5-1 and TRBJ2-1, with D possibly matching TRBD2 (6 bases). The V and J ends lost 0 bases and 8 bases respectively, with 15 bases between them. Germline CDR1 reads SGHRS; CDR2 reads YFSETQ. The CDR3 length is 15 residues. In nucleotides, the CDR3 is TGCGCCAGCAGCTTGGAGGGGTGGGAGGTTCATGAGCAGTTCTTC. This sequence encodes CASSLEGWEVHEQFF.

V usage is TRBV28 and J usage is TRBJ2-7, with 7 nucleotides matching TRBD1. Trimming took 4 bases from V and 3 from J; bases not matched to a gene: 9. The CDR3 spans 15 residues. CDR1 and CDR2 from the germline V gene are MDHEN and SYDVKM. The DNA for the CDR3 is TGTGCCAGCAGTTCGTCCGGGACAGCCTACTACGAGCAGTACTTC. This sequence encodes CASSSSGTAYYEQYF.

V usage is TRBV5-1 and J usage is TRBJ1-2; TRBD1 agrees at 7 bases. The CDR3 sequence is 14 residues long. The trim removed 0 bases at V and 3 bases at J, leaving 2 bases unmatched. Germline lookup yields CDR1 SGHRS and CDR2 YFSETQ. CDR3 in amino acids: CASSLGQGDYGYTF. The CDR3 DNA reads as TGCGCCAGCAGCTTGGGACAGGGAGACTATGGCTACACCTTC.

The chain joins TRBV19 to TRBJ1-6; TRBD1 is a possible D gene (5 bases). V lost 7 bases and J 9 bases, leaving 10 bases between the germline ends. CDR1 and CDR2 (germline): LNHDA, SQIVND (reference sequence). The CDR3 loop spans 12 amino acids. The CDR3 nucleotides read TGTGCCAGTATGGAGGGGAGTTCACCCCTCCACTTT. Its translation is CASMEGSSPLHF.

This clone was counted at least ten times. The rearrangement uses TRBV3-1 (or the pseudogene TRBV3-2) and TRBJ1-1, with 7 nucleotides matching TRBD1. V gave up 5 bases and J gave up 11 bases; unmatched junction bases: 14. CDR1 and CDR2 (germline): LGHDT, YNNKEL (reference sequence). The CDR3 runs to 14 residues. The CDR3 here is CASSSLQGVSLAFF. CDR3 DNA sequence: TGTGCCAGCAGCTCGCTGCAGGGGGTCTCCTTGGCTTTCTTT.

The gene calls are TRBV10-1 and TRBJ2-3, with 7 bases aligning to TRBD2. The CDR3 is 16 amino acids. Germline V gene sequence: CDR1 WNHNN, CDR2 SYGVQD (reference sequence). V trimming: 3 bases; J trimming: 0 bases; junction bases outside the gene matches: 6. In nucleotides, the CDR3 is TGCGCCAGCAGTGATAATAGCGGGCAGAGCACAGATACGCAGTATTTT. As protein: CASSDNSGQSTDTQYF.

The gene calls are TRBV7-2 and TRBJ1-2, with TRBD1 matching 9 bases. The CDR3 has 15 amino acids. The V and J ends lost 5 bases and 5 bases, in that order; junction bases with no gene match: 9. Germline V gene data show CDR1 as SGHTA and CDR2 as FQGNSA. CDR3 amino acids: CASSPQGAKVYGYTF. Here the CDR3 DNA reads TGTGCCAGCAGCCCACAGGGGGCTAAGGTTTATGGCTACACCTTC. The full variable domain, completed using reference TRBV7-2 and TRBJ1-2, is GAGVSQSPSNKVTEKGKDVELRCDPISGHTALYWYRQSLGQGLEFLIYFQGNSAPDKSGLPSDRFSAERTGGSVSTLTIQRTQQEDSAVYLCASSPQGAKVYGYTFGSGTRLTVV.

The V and J genes are TRBV20-1 and TRBJ1-4, with no clear D. This CDR3 is built from 13 residues. Between the trimmed V and J ends, which lost 3 bases and 10 bases, there was a span of 15 bases. Germline V gene sequence: CDR1 DFQATT, CDR2 SNEGSKA (reference sequence). The CDR3 loop reads CSASADRSGKLFF. The CDR3, as DNA: TGCAGTGCTAGTGCCGATAGGAGCGGAAAACTGTTTTTT.

This clone was recorded a few times. V and J are TRBV18 and TRBJ2-7, with 12 bases matching TRBD2. In germline, CDR1 is KGHSH, CDR2 LQKENI. The CDR3 spans 15 residues. Unmatched junction bases numbered 1, after V lost 0 bases and J lost 4 bases. CDR3 in amino acids: CASSPPTSGSYEQYF. The DNA of the CDR3 is TGTGCCAGCTCACCACCGACTAGCGGGAGTTACGAGCAGTACTTC.

The chain recombines TRBV10-2 with TRBJ2-6; 7 bases align to TRBD1. Germline values: CDR1 WSHSY, CDR2 SAAADI. J lost 0 bases, V lost 7 bases, and 9 bases had no gene match. The CDR3 spans 17 residues. The CDR3 spells CASNPTGVSSGANVLTF. CDR3 DNA: TGCGCCAGCAACCCAACAGGGGTTAGCTCTGGGGCCAACGTCCTGACTTTC.

J is TRBJ2-1 and V is TRBV11-2; TRBD2 aligns across 9 bases. The CDR3 length is 15 residues. Looked up from germline, CDR1 is SGHAT and CDR2 is FQNNGV. V shed 3 bases, J shed 1 base, and the junction held 1 base outside the gene matches. CDR3 residues: CASSLGLASYNEQFF. CDR3 sequence (DNA): TGTGCCAGCAGCTTGGGACTAGCTTCCTACAATGAGCAGTTCTTC.